This T cell receptor beta chain was captured in a study of control samples from healthy donors and cancer patients (dated by TCRdb to the early 2020s). The library relied on the immunoSEQ multiplex PCR assay. TCRdb limited this immuneACCESS table to in-frame rearrangements with V and J called. A share of clones is missing; checked studies link under half to unresolved V genes, and the rest is unexplained. This sample is represented by under 100,000 clones; roughly 91% of them were singletons. Jointly, the top ten make up about 10% of the sample. About this clone itself: The target of this receptor is not known. No qualities accompany the bases; no much larger clone lies one base away.

The junction carries 10 bases between V and J, which are trimmed by 6 bases and 8 bases respectively. The CDR3 sequence holds 11 residues, the cysteine and phenylalanine included. This entry keeps only the CDR3 DNA: 33 bases, framed from base 1. CDR1 and CDR2, looked up from the germline V gene, are MNHEY and SVGAGI. In this chain, TRBV6-5 is recombined with TRBJ1-1; a tentative D match to TRBD1 spans 5 bases. The sequenced sample was PBMCs. This TCR was sampled from a woman in her fifties or sixties with colorectal cancer. The bases read TGTGCCAGCAGGGGGGAGGGGGAAGCTTTCTTT. The resulting protein is CASRGEGEAFF.